A selection of T cell receptor beta chains follows, all from one sample in a study of T cell changes during pregnancy in multiple sclerosis. Data came from immunoSEQ multiplex PCR; TCRdb stores just in-frame clones and leaves some out. The sample lists about 38,000 clones, around 90% occurring once. The sequencing here drew on CD4+ T cells from peripheral blood mononuclear cells, taken after pregnancy. These receptors all come from a female donor in good health, enrolled as a control in a pregnancy study. CDR3s include the opening cysteine and the closing phenylalanine or tryptophan. The order of the fields is J gene, V gene, clone size, CDR3 protein. Rows may omit the clone size; those that give it use once, few, many or a size class.

j_call: TRBJ2-1
v_call: TRBV5-6
clone_size: -
cdr3_aa: CASSQLAGFVHEQFF

j_call: TRBJ2-7
v_call: TRBV11-2
clone_size: -
cdr3_aa: CASSSDTRSPTDEQYF

j_call: TRBJ1-1
v_call: TRBV7-9
clone_size: -
cdr3_aa: CASSSAERRTEAFF

j_call: TRBJ1-4
v_call: TRBV18
clone_size: -
cdr3_aa: CASSPRQGEGEKLFF

j_call: TRBJ1-2
v_call: TRBV30
clone_size: -
cdr3_aa: CAWSVTPNGYTF

j_call: TRBJ1-4
v_call: TRBV11-2
clone_size: -
cdr3_aa: CASSSGQGHEKLFF

j_call: TRBJ2-5
v_call: TRBV5-1
clone_size: -
cdr3_aa: CASSLSQGGETQYF

j_call: TRBJ2-5
v_call: TRBV5-6
clone_size: -
cdr3_aa: CASSLGQALQETQYF

j_call: TRBJ2-7
v_call: TRBV11-3
clone_size: once
cdr3_aa: CASSWAGASYEQYF

j_call: TRBJ2-2
v_call: TRBV7-2
clone_size: -
cdr3_aa: CASSISGNTGELFF

j_call: TRBJ2-3
v_call: TRBV29-1
clone_size: once
cdr3_aa: CSVTSGGEGTQYF

j_call: TRBJ1-2
v_call: TRBV10-2
clone_size: -
cdr3_aa: CASSETTGYYGYTF

j_call: TRBJ2-2
v_call: TRBV19
clone_size: once
cdr3_aa: CASSRLAVNTGELFF

j_call: TRBJ2-7
v_call: TRBV6-5
clone_size: -
cdr3_aa: CASSYSRQGVYEQYF

j_call: TRBJ2-3
v_call: TRBV6-5
clone_size: -
cdr3_aa: CASSLRLVTDTQYF

j_call: TRBJ2-1
v_call: TRBV6-1
clone_size: -
cdr3_aa: CASRNLAGVSNEQFF

j_call: TRBJ2-7
v_call: TRBV6-6
clone_size: -
cdr3_aa: CASSYLEGYEQYF

j_call: TRBJ2-7
v_call: TRBV30
clone_size: -
cdr3_aa: CAWSVAGGAYEQYF

j_call: TRBJ2-3
v_call: TRBV6-5
clone_size: once
cdr3_aa: CASRQPGVGAYSQYF

j_call: TRBJ1-1
v_call: TRBV29-1
clone_size: -
cdr3_aa: CSVAGGRTEAFF

j_call: TRBJ1-2
v_call: TRBV5-6
clone_size: -
cdr3_aa: CASIQYDRADGYTF

j_call: TRBJ1-5
v_call: TRBV10-3
clone_size: -
cdr3_aa: CATRQGINQPQHF